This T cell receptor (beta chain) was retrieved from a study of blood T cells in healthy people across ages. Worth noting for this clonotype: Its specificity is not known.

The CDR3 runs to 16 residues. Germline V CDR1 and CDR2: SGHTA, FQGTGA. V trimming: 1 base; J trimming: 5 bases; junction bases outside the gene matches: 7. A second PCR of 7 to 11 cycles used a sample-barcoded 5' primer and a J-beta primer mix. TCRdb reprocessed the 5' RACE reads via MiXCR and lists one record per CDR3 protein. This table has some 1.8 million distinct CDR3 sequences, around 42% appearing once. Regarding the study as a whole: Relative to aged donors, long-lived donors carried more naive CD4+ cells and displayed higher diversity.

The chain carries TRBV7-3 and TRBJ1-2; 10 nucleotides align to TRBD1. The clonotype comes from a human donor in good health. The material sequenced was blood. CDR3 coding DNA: TGTGCCAGCAGCTTAATAGGGACAGGGGAAATTTATGGCTACACCTTC. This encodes CASSLIGTGEIYGYTF.